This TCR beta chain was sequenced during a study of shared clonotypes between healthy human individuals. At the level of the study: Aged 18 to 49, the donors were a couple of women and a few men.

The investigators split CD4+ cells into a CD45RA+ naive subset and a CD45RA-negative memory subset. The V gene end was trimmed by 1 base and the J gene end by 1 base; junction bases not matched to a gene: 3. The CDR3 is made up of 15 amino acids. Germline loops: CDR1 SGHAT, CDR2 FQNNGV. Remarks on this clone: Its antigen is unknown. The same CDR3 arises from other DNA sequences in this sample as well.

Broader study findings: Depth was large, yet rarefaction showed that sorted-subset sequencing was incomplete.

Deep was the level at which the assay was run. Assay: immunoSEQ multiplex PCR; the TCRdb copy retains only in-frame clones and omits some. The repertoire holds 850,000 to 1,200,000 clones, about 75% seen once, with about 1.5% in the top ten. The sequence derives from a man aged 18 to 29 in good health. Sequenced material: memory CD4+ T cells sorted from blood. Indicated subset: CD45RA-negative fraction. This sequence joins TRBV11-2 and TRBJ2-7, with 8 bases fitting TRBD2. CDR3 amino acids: CASSLAGGPSYEQYF. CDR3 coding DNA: TGTGCCAGCAGCTTAGCGGGAGGGCCTTCCTACGAGCAGTACTTC.